The next 14 T cell receptor beta chains were all read from a single sample in a study of T cell repertoires in cytomegalovirus infection. The antigens of these receptors remain unknown. TCRdb itself ran the reads through MiXCR, one entry per CDR3 protein. This table holds just over 450,000 distinct CDR3 sequences, 40% to 50% found once. Sample: cultured PBMCs, taken from culture after CMV antigen stimulation. The receptors stem from a human donor in good health (CMV status not recorded). Some clones in this sample may be carry-over from other donors' samples.

V usage is TRBV7-9 and J usage is TRBJ2-2, with 7 nucleotides matching TRBD2. Germline-derived CDR1 and CDR2 are SEHNR and FQNEAQ (reference sequence). This CDR3 spans 15 amino acids. Trimming at V came to 6 bases and at J to 6 bases, leaving 10 bases not matched to a gene. The CDR3 DNA is TGTGCCAGCAGGCCCCGAGGACTAGTAGCCGGGGAGCTGTTTTTT. It encodes CASRPRGLVAGELFF.

This chain uses TRBV2 with TRBJ1-2, with a tentative D call TRBD1 (5 bases). Germline CDR1 and CDR2: SNHLY and FYNNEI. The CDR3 is 14 amino acids. V lost 8 bases and J lost 5, with 18 bases in between. The CDR3 here is CASANTGFSYGYTF. DNA of the CDR3: TGTGCCAGCGCTAATACAGGATTTTCTTATGGCTACACCTTC.

V usage is TRBV25-1 and J usage is TRBJ2-7, with 9 bases aligning to TRBD1. There are 16 residues in the CDR3. J was trimmed by 0 bases and V by 6 bases; bases with no gene match: 9. In germline, CDR1 is MGHDK, CDR2 SYGVNS. The DNA of the CDR3 is TGTGCCAGCAGGGGGGTACCGGGACAGGGCTCCTACGAGCAGTACTTC. Its protein is CASRGVPGQGSYEQYF.

The V call is TRBV27, the J call TRBJ2-7; D is possibly TRBD1 (5 bases). In germline, CDR1 is MNHEY, CDR2 SMNVEV (reference sequence). The germline V and J ends were trimmed by 5 bases and 6 bases, with 17 bases remaining between them. The CDR3 consists of 14 residues. CDR3 nucleotides: TGTGCCAGCAGTCCCCGGACACCCCTGCGCGAGCAGTACTTC. Translation gives CASSPRTPLREQYF.

This clonotype was counted only a few times. V is TRBV12-3 or TRBV12-4 and J is TRBJ1-2; weak D call: TRBD1 (5 bases). Trimming pared 1 base from V and 5 bases from J, leaving 14 bases between. CDR3 length: 15 amino acids. The chain's CDR3 is CASSLGDPQLYGYTF. The CDR3 coding sequence is TGTGCCAGCAGTTTAGGGGACCCTCAACTATATGGCTACACCTTC.

This rearrangement joins TRBV5-1 to TRBJ1-1; TRBD1 might be the D (5 bases). The CDR3 is 14 amino acids. Trimming shortened V by 2 bases and J by 3 bases, and 11 bases separated the two germline ends. Germline V lookup: CDR1 SGHRS, CDR2 YFSETQ. CDR3 coding DNA: TGCGCCAGCAGCTTCGAGGCGGGGGACACTGAAGCTTTCTTT. It codes for CASSFEAGDTEAFF.

This clonotype turned up a few times. This chain uses TRBV20-1 with TRBJ2-5; D not resolved. Germline V gives CDR1 DFQATT, CDR2 SNEGSKA (reference sequence). Trimming stripped 6 bases from V and 1 base from J, with 9 bases between. There are 12 residues in the CDR3. The CDR3 is CSATKGQETQYF. The DNA for the CDR3 is TGCAGTGCAACGAAAGGCCAAGAGACCCAGTACTTC.

This clonotype was counted only a few times. J is TRBJ2-5 and V is TRBV4-1; no reliable D call. The CDR3 loop spans 15 amino acids. The V end lost 0 bases, the J end lost 6 bases, and 14 bases lay between the germline ends. Germline V lookup: CDR1 MGHRA, CDR2 YSYEKL. CDR3 in amino acids: CASSQDPGSTQTQYF. As DNA, the CDR3 is TGCGCCAGCAGCCAAGATCCAGGCTCCACGCAGACCCAGTACTTC.

The chain combines TRBV6-6 with TRBJ1-3; D is possibly TRBD1 (5 bases). The germline CDR1 and CDR2 sequences are MNHNY and SVGAGI (reference sequence). V lost 2 bases, J lost 7 bases, and 15 bases lay in between. The CDR3 is made up of 15 amino acids. The CDR3 region has the DNA TGTGCCAGCAGTTACGGGTCGGGGGGACGGAACACCATATATTTT. Protein: CASSYGSGGRNTIYF.

The CDR3 bases are TGTGCCATCCCGCCGCCAGCGGAGAATCAAGAGACCCAGTACTTC. Protein: CAIPPPAENQETQYF. The chain couples TRBV10-3 to TRBJ2-5, with D possibly TRBD2 on 5 matching bases. V lost 8 bases and J 2 bases, leaving 18 bases between the germline ends. This CDR3 is built from 15 residues. The germline V gene has CDR1 ENHRY and CDR2 SYGVKD.

This clonotype was counted many times. The rearrangement links TRBV7-8 to TRBJ1-4; D not certain. Germline lookup yields CDR1 SGHVS and CDR2 FQNEAQ. This CDR3 has 17 residues. Trimming shortened V by 2 bases and J by 0 bases, and 13 bases separated the two germline ends. CDR3 in DNA: TGTGCCAGCAGCTTAAGGCGGACGACGGCAACTAATGAAAAACTGTTTTTT. Translation gives CASSLRRTTATNEKLFF. The full variable domain, in which reference TRBV7-8 and TRBJ1-4 provide the parts outside the CDR3, is GAGVSQSPRYKVAKRGQDVALRCDPISGHVSLFWYQQALGQGPEFLTYFQNEAQLDKSGLPSDRFFAERPEGSVSTLKIQRTQQEDSAVYLCASSLRRTTATNEKLFFGSGTQLSVL.

The chain employs TRBV28 and TRBJ2-1, with D possibly being TRBD2 (6 bases). Between the trimmed V and J ends, which lost 6 bases and 0 bases, there was a span of 21 bases. The length of the CDR3 is 18 residues. Per the germline V gene, CDR1 is MDHEN and CDR2 is SYDVKM. The CDR3 region has the DNA TGTGCCAGCAGAAACCCCGGTGGTAGCGGAAGCTCCTACAATGAGCAGTTCTTC. This codes for CASRNPGGSGSSYNEQFF.

The J gene is TRBJ2-1, the V gene TRBV27, with a possible D match to TRBD2 (5 bases). The CDR3 sequence is 20 residues long. Trimming stripped 2 bases from V and 0 bases from J, with 23 bases between. Germline-derived CDR1 and CDR2 are MNHEY and SMNVEV (reference sequence). The CDR3 spells CASSLTPVLGGASSYNEQFF. For the CDR3, the DNA is TGTGCCAGCAGTTTAACACCTGTCCTTGGAGGCGCCAGCTCCTACAATGAGCAGTTCTTC.

This clonotype was picked up a small number of times. The chain joins TRBV12-3 or TRBV12-4 to TRBJ2-1; 10 nucleotides line up with TRBD2. The CDR3 length is 16 residues. Trimming at V came to 1 base and at J to 2 bases, leaving 2 bases not matched to a gene. CDR3 residues: CASSLGLAGAYNEQFF. The CDR3, as DNA: TGTGCCAGCAGTTTAGGTCTAGCGGGGGCCTACAATGAGCAGTTCTTC.